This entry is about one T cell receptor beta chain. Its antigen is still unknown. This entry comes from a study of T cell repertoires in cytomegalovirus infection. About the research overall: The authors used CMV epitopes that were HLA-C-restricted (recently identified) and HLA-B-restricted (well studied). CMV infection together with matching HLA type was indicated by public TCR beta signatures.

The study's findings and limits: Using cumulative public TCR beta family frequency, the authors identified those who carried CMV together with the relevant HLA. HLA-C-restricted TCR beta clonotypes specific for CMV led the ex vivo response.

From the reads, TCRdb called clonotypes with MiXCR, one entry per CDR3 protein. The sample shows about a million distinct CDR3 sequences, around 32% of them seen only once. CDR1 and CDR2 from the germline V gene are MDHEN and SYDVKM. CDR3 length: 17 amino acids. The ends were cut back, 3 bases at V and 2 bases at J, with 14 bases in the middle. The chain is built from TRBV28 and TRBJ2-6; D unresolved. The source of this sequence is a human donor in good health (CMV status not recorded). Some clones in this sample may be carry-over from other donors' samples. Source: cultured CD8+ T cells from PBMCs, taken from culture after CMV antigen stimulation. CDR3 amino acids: CASSFDQATTGANVLTF. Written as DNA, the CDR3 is TGTGCCAGCAGTTTTGATCAGGCTACGACTGGGGCCAACGTCCTGACTTTC.